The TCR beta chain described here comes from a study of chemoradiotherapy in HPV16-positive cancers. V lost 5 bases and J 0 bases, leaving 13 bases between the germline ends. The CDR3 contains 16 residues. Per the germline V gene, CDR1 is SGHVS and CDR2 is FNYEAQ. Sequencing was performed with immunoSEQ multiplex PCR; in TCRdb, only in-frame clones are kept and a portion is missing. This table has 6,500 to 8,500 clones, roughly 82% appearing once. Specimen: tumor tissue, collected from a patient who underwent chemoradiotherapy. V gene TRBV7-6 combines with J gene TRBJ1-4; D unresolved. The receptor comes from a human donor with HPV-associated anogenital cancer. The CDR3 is CASSGRIHATNEKLFF. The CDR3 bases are TGTGCCAGCAGCGGGCGGATACACGCAACTAATGAAAAACTGTTTTTT.